This paragraph covers one T cell receptor (beta chain) sequence. No antigen is known for it. The sample belongs to a study of T-cell reconstitution after alpha-beta-depleted transplantation in children. General study results and limits: Certain patients had high TCRbeta diversity at day 60, and it came from recipient T cells and thymic progenitors that survived. As was reported, about two months after transplant, alpha-beta T cells came from several hundred expanded graft clones. Fresh T-cell production supplied most of the T-cell counts and diversity seen one year after transplant.

The TCRbeta library was prepared with unique molecular identifiers. From the PCR reads, TCRdb called clonotypes with MiXCR, one entry per CDR3 protein. The data contain around 500,000 distinct CDR3 sequences, under 25% of them singletons. The source was PBMCs, mostly from graft donor cells, collected 360 days after TCRalphabeta/CD19-depleted stem cell transplant. This TCR was sampled from a boy under three years old who had a stem cell transplant for acute myeloid leukemia, so the T cells may come from the graft donor.

The CDR3 DNA follows: TGTGCCAGCAGTCAGGGTACCTCTTTTGAGCAGTTCTTC. As protein: CASSQGTSFEQFF. The chain uses TRBV12-3 or TRBV12-4 and TRBJ2-1; tentative D call: TRBD1 (5 bases). V dropped 5 bases and J dropped 9 bases, with 14 bases sitting between them. This CDR3 contains 13 residues.